This T cell receptor beta chain was sequenced for a study of beta chain features in type 1 diabetes. Study background: Patients were similar to healthy donors in age and gender (as well as in cell yields).

Study findings and constraints: Among patients, naive, central memory and Treg TCRB repertoires appeared more similar than among healthy donors.

Expressed TCRB transcripts were sequenced, since all the RNA that had been isolated was reverse transcribed. Assay: immunoSEQ multiplex PCR; the TCRdb copy retains only in-frame clones and omits some. Found here are roughly 140,000 clones, 48% of them singletons; the top ten hold over 0.4%. CDR3 size: 13 residues. The V gene end was trimmed by 2 bases and the J gene end by 5 bases; junction bases not matched to a gene: 2. Germline CDR1 and CDR2: KGHSH and LQKENI. A word on this clone: Antigen specificity is unknown. This sample also contains other DNA sequences that code for the same CDR3.

Central memory, naive, regulatory and stem cell-like memory CD4+ cells were sorted by CD45RO/CCR7/CD25/CD127/CD95/CD27. Purity (above 95%) was reached by all sorted populations. Specimen: Tregs from blood. This rearrangement joins TRBV18 to TRBJ1-2; TRBD1 matches 7 bases. The clonotype was recovered from a man aged 18 to 30 in good health. The CDR3 reads CASSPDRDYGYTF. Written as DNA, the CDR3 is TGTGCCAGCTCACCAGACAGGGATTATGGCTACACCTTC.